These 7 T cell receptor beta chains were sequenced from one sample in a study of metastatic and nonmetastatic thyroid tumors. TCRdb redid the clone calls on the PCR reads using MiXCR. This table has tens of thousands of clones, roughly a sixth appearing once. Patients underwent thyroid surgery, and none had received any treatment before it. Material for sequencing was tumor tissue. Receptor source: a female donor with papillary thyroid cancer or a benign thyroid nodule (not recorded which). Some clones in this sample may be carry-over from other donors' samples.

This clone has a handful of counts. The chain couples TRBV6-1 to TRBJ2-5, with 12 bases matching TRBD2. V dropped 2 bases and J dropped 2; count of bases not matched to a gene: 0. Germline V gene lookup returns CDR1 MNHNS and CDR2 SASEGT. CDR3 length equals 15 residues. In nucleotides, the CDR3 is TGTGCCAGCAGTGAACTAGCGGGGGGGCAAGAGACCCAGTACTTC. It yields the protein CASSELAGGQETQYF.

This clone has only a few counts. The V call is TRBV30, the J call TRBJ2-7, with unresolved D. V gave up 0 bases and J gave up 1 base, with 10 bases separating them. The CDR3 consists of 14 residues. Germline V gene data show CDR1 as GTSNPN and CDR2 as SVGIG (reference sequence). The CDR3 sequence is CAWSVKAVSYEQYF. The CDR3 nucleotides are TGTGCCTGGAGTGTTAAGGCAGTATCCTACGAGCAGTACTTC.

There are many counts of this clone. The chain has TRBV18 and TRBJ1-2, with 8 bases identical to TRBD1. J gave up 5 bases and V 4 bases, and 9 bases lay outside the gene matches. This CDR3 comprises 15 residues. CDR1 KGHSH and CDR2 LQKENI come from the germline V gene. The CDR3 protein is CASSLGTGSLYGYTF. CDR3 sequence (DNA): TGTGCCAGCTCACTGGGGACAGGATCTCTATATGGCTACACCTTC. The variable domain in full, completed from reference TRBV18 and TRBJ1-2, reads NAGVMQNPRHLVRRRGQEARLRCSPMKGHSHVYWYRQLPEEGLKFMVYLQKENIIDESGMPKERFSAEFPKEGPSILRIQQVVRGDSAAYFCASSLGTGSLYGYTFGSGTRLTVV.

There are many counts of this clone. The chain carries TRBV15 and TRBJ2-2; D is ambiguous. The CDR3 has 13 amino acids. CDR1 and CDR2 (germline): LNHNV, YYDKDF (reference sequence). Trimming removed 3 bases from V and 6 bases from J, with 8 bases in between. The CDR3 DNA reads TGTGCCACCAGCAGTCACAGATCCGGGGAGCTGTTTTTT. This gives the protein CATSSHRSGELFF.

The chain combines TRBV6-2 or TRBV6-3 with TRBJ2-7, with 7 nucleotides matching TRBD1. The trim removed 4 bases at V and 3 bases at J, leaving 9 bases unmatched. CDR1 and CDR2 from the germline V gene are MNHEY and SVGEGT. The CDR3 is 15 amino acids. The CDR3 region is CASSSSTGQGYEQYF. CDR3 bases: TGTGCCAGCAGTTCCTCGACAGGGCAGGGCTACGAGCAGTACTTC.

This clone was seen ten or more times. The CDR3 sequence: CAISDYGDTFYGYTF. CDR3 DNA sequence: TGTGCCATCAGTGACTATGGGGATACTTTCTATGGCTACACCTTC. The chain links TRBV10-3 to TRBJ1-2; unclear D gene. The CDR3 extends over 15 amino acids. V dropped 3 bases and J dropped 4 bases, with 15 bases sitting between them. The germline V gene encodes CDR1 ENHRY and CDR2 SYGVKD.

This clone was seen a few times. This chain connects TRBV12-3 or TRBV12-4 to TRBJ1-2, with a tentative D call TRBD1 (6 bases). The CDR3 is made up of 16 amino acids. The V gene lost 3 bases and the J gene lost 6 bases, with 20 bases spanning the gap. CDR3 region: CASSLGAPQGLDGYTF. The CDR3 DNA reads TGTGCCAGCAGTTTGGGGGCCCCCCAGGGGCTAGATGGCTACACCTTC.